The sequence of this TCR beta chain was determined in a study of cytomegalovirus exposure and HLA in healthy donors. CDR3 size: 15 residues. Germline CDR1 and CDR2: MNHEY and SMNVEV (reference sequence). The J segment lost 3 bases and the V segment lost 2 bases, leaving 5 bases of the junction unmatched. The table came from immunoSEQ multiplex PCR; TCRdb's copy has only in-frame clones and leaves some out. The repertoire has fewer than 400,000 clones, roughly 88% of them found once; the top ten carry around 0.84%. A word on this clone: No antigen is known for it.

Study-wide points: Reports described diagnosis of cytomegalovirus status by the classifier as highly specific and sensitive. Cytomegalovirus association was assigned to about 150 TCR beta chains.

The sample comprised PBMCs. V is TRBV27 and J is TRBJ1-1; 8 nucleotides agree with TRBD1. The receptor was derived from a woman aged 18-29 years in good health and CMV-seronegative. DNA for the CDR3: TGTGCCAGCAGTTTAGTGGCAGGGGGCTACACTGAAGCTTTCTTT. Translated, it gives CASSLVAGGYTEAFF.